These 24 T cell receptor beta chains share one sample of origin, sequenced in a study of T cells after posttransplantation cyclophosphamide. The data were produced by immunoSEQ multiplex PCR, yet TCRdb's version contains in-frame clones alone and is incomplete. The data show roughly 5,000 clones, approximately 94% seen once. Sequenced: CD4+ T cells sorted from bone marrow. These receptors all stem from an older woman in good health, CMV-negative, and a related stem cell transplant donor.

This clone was seen just once. The chain is built from TRBV4-3 and TRBJ2-3; a possible D gene is TRBD2 (5 bases). This CDR3 has 15 residues. The ends were cut back, 8 bases at V and 0 bases at J, with 15 bases in the middle. Germline CDR1 is LGHNA and CDR2 is YSLEER. CDR3 in amino acids: CASGGGPSSTDTQYF. The CDR3 DNA reads TGCGCCAGCGGAGGAGGACCAAGTAGCACAGATACGCAGTATTTT.

The V call is TRBV5-6, the J call TRBJ2-2, with TRBD1 identical over 12 bases. V was clipped by 3 bases and J by 4 bases; unmatched bases: 7. The germline CDR1 and CDR2 sequences are SGHDT and YYEEEE. This CDR3 has 17 amino acids. The CDR3 region is CASSSLGQGATTGELFF. The CDR3 DNA reads as TGTGCCAGCAGCTCGTTGGGACAGGGGGCGACCACCGGGGAGCTGTTTTTT.

The genes are TRBV10-1 and TRBJ2-1; 7 bases match TRBD2. V was clipped by 8 bases and J by 3 bases; unmatched bases: 13. This CDR3 is built from 16 residues. The germline V gene has CDR1 WNHNN and CDR2 SYGVQD (reference sequence). CDR3 loop: CASRKVSSGVYNEQFF. The DNA of the CDR3 is TGCGCCAGCCGTAAGGTTTCTAGCGGTGTCTACAATGAGCAGTTCTTC.

The rearrangement links TRBV5-1 to TRBJ2-5, with D possibly TRBD2 on 6 matching bases. Germline V gene lookup returns CDR1 SGHRS and CDR2 YFSETQ. This CDR3 has 15 amino acids. Trimming removed 0 bases from V and 4 bases from J, with 13 bases in between. The CDR3 loop reads CASSLGRGRGETQYF. The CDR3 nucleotides are TGCGCCAGCAGCTTGGGGAGGGGTAGAGGAGAGACCCAGTACTTC.

The rearrangement uses TRBV18 and TRBJ1-6; weak D call: TRBD1 (6 bases). The germline gives CDR1 KGHSH, CDR2 LQKENI. The CDR3 is 15 residues long. V was pared by 5 bases and J by 4 bases, with 12 bases between. The CDR3 DNA is TGTGCCAGCTCATCCGGGACACTTTATAATTCACCCCTCCACTTT. It codes for CASSSGTLYNSPLHF.

The rearrangement uses TRBV19 and TRBJ1-1, with 7 positions matching TRBD1. The CDR3 totals 13 residues. Germline values: CDR1 LNHDA, CDR2 SQIVND (reference sequence). V lost 5 bases, J lost 6 bases, and 6 bases stayed unmatched. CDR3 DNA: TGTGCCAGTAGTCTACTCAGGGGGGCTGAAGCTTTCTTT. As protein: CASSLLRGAEAFF.

This clone was found a few times. The J gene is TRBJ2-1, the V gene TRBV29-1; tentative D call: TRBD2 (7 bases). This CDR3 spans 14 amino acids. Germline CDR1 SQVTM, CDR2 ANQGSEA. CDR3 DNA sequence: TGCAGTCTTCGAAGGGGGGGGGTCAACAATGAGCAGTTCTTC. It translates to CSLRRGGVNNEQFF.

The V call is TRBV18, the J call TRBJ2-2, with D unresolved. This CDR3 contains 12 residues. The V and J ends lost 5 bases and 2 bases respectively, with 3 bases between them. Germline V gene sequence: CDR1 KGHSH, CDR2 LQKENI. For the CDR3, the DNA is TGTGCCAGCTCAACAAACACCGGGGAGCTGTTTTTT. It is translated as CASSTNTGELFF. Drawing the rest from reference TRBV18 and TRBJ2-2, the complete variable domain is NAGVMQNPRHLVRRRGQEARLRCSPMKGHSHVYWYRQLPEEGLKFMVYLQKENIIDESGMPKERFSAEFPKEGPSILRIQQVVRGDSAAYFCASSTNTGELFFGEGSRLTVL.

The chain has TRBV7-2 and TRBJ1-6; no clear D. Trimming pared 5 bases from V and 9 bases from J, leaving 14 bases between. Germline values: CDR1 SGHTA, CDR2 FQGNSA. CDR3 length: 14 amino acids. CDR3 DNA sequence: TGTGCCAGCAGCAGGTGGACTTCCGGTTCACCCCTCCACTTT. It yields the protein CASSRWTSGSPLHF.

This sequence joins TRBV5-5 and TRBJ2-2; 8 positions match TRBD1. The V segment lost 5 bases and the J segment 1 base; nucleotides outside the gene matches: 13. CDR1 SGHKS and CDR2 YYEKEE come from the germline V gene (reference sequence). The CDR3 sequence is 18 residues long. The CDR3 coding sequence is TGTGCCAGCAGTTCTATTACAGGGGGTGGCGTGAACACCGGGGAGCTGTTTTTT. It encodes CASSSITGGGVNTGELFF.

The chain employs TRBV7-2 and TRBJ2-3; D may be TRBD2 (6 bases). The CDR3 is made up of 15 amino acids. CDR1 is SGHTA, CDR2 FQGNSA, per germline. V lost 5 bases and J lost 2, with 14 bases in between. The CDR3 coding sequence is TGTGCCAGCAGCCCCTCCGGGGGTTTCACAGATACGCAGTATTTT. Its translation: CASSPSGGFTDTQYF.

The rearrangement links TRBV30 to TRBJ1-1; tentatively, D is TRBD1 (6 bases). Germline V gives CDR1 GTSNPN, CDR2 SVGIG (reference sequence). This CDR3 comprises 12 residues. V shed 5 bases and J shed 6 bases, with 13 bases lying between them. In nucleotides, the CDR3 is TGTGCCTGGGCCCCCCAGGGGCCTGAAGCTTTCTTT. Amino acids: CAWAPQGPEAFF. The variable domain in full, completed from reference TRBV30 and TRBJ1-1, reads SQTIHQWPATLVQPVGSPLSLECTVEGTSNPNLYWYRQAAGRGLQLLFYSVGIGQISSEVPQNLSASRPQDRQFILSSKKLLLSDSGFYLCAWAPQGPEAFFGQGTRLTVV.

The chain combines TRBV5-4 with TRBJ2-3; 9 bases are shared with TRBD1. Losses at the gene ends were 0 bases for V and 5 bases for J; bases not matched to a gene: 1. Germline CDR1 SGHNT, CDR2 YYREEE (reference sequence). The CDR3 loop spans 14 amino acids. The CDR3 loop is CASSLGTGVDTQYF. The CDR3 DNA reads TGTGCCAGCAGCTTGGGGACAGGGGTAGATACGCAGTATTTT.

This rearrangement joins TRBV6-5 to TRBJ2-5; a weak D match, TRBD2 (7 bases). CDR3 length: 15 amino acids. CDR1 MNHEY and CDR2 SVGAGI come from the germline V gene. V lost 6 bases, J lost 1 base, and 15 bases lay in between. CDR3 coding DNA: TGTGCCAGCAGGTGGCAAGGGGGGGCCCAAGAGACCCAGTACTTC. Amino acids: CASRWQGGAQETQYF.

This chain connects TRBV7-8 to TRBJ1-2; D gene uncertain. The germline CDR1 and CDR2 sequences are SGHVS and FQNEAQ. This CDR3 spans 14 amino acids. Trimming took 3 bases from V and 8 from J, leaving 16 bases between them. CDR3 DNA sequence: TGTGCCAGCAGCTTCGCGTCTCGAGGTGGGGGCTACACCTTC. Its protein product is CASSFASRGGGYTF.

The rearrangement joins TRBV9 to TRBJ1-2; TRBD1 agrees at 8 bases. Germline CDR1 and CDR2: SGDLS and YYNGEE. V trimming: 2 bases; J trimming: 6 bases; junction bases outside the gene matches: 6. This CDR3 region has 14 residues. The DNA of the CDR3 is TGTGCCAGCAGCGTTGACAGGGGTGTAAATGGCTACACCTTC. This encodes CASSVDRGVNGYTF.

This chain joins TRBV5-1 and TRBJ2-2; no clear D gene. The V end lost 0 bases, the J end lost 2 bases, and 8 bases lay between the germline ends. The CDR3 spans 15 residues. The V gene's germline CDR1 is SGHRS and CDR2 YFSETQ. The CDR3 DNA reads TGCGCCAGCAGCTTGGGTCGGGTAAACACCGGGGAGCTGTTTTTT. Protein product: CASSLGRVNTGELFF.

In this sample, this clone turned up a few times. The chain has TRBV7-8 and TRBJ2-1; 8 bases are shared with TRBD2. The germline gives CDR1 SGHVS, CDR2 FQNEAQ. The length of the CDR3 is 16 residues. Trimming cost V 5 bases and J 3 bases; bases outside gene matches: 9. The DNA for the CDR3 is TGTGCCAGCAGCCTACGGGGAAGCGGGGGCTACAATGAGCAGTTCTTC. This codes for CASSLRGSGGYNEQFF.

This clone has only a few counts. The CDR3 DNA is TGTGCCAGCAGCATACGACAGGGGGCTCTCCCTTTGTATGGCTACACCTTC. It encodes CASSIRQGALPLYGYTF. The J gene is TRBJ1-2, the V gene TRBV5-6; 10 bases line up with TRBD1. The germline CDR1 and CDR2 sequences are SGHDT and YYEEEE. V dropped 4 bases and J dropped 5; count of bases not matched to a gene: 14. The CDR3 runs 17 residues.

The chain employs TRBV6-5 and TRBJ1-4, with 8 bases identical to TRBD1. The V and J ends lost 10 bases and 7 bases, in that order; junction bases with no gene match: 8. Germline loops: CDR1 MNHEY, CDR2 SVGAGI. The CDR3 is 13 amino acids. The CDR3 reads CATLDRETEKLFF. CDR3 DNA: TGTGCCACCCTGGACAGGGAGACTGAAAAACTGTTTTTT.

This sequence joins TRBV6-4 and TRBJ1-1; D is unresolved. Germline lookup yields CDR1 MRHNA and CDR2 SNTAGT. The CDR3 is made up of 13 amino acids. Trimming removed 6 bases from V and 0 bases from J, with 8 bases in between. CDR3 sequence (DNA): TGTGCCAGCAGCACAGAGATGAACACTGAAGCTTTCTTT. This translates into CASSTEMNTEAFF.

The chain joins TRBV29-1 to TRBJ2-3; D not resolved. This CDR3 has 12 amino acids. Per the germline V gene, CDR1 is SQVTM and CDR2 is ANQGSEA. Deletions cut 8 bases from V and 6 bases from J, with 15 bases between. CDR3 protein: CSHSVSSDTQYF. CDR3 nucleotide sequence: TGCAGCCACTCCGTTTCGTCCGATACGCAGTATTTT.

The J gene is TRBJ1-6, the V gene TRBV18; TRBD1 agrees at 9 bases. The CDR3 is made up of 16 amino acids. Trimming cost V 3 bases and J 13 bases; bases outside gene matches: 13. Per germline, CDR1 KGHSH and CDR2 LQKENI. The DNA of the CDR3 is TGTGCCAGCTCACCCCCACGAACAGGGGGCGCGGAGCCCCTCCACTTT. Its translation: CASSPPRTGGAEPLHF.

This chain joins TRBV28 and TRBJ1-5; the match to TRBD1 covers 11 bases. V shed 5 bases and J 11 bases; nucleotides not matched to a gene: 11. The V gene's germline CDR1 is MDHEN and CDR2 SYDVKM. This CDR3 is 15 amino acids long. For the CDR3, the DNA is TGTGCCAGCAGTCCGCCGGGACAGGGGGTCGCGACCCAGCATTTT. As protein: CASSPPGQGVATQHF.